Following are 4 T cell receptor beta chains from one sample sequenced in a study of cytotoxic CD8 clonotypes in ibrutinib-treated CLL. The method was immunoSEQ multiplex PCR; TCRdb's version includes in-frame clones alone and lacks a portion of them. The sample has about 85,000 clones, more than 75% seen once. Sequenced material: PBMCs, taken after 12 months of ibrutinib treatment. Source of these receptors: a human donor with chronic lymphocytic leukemia.

This chain uses TRBV9 with TRBJ2-7, with D maybe TRBD2 (6 bases). The CDR3 loop spans 16 amino acids. Per the germline V gene, CDR1 is SGDLS and CDR2 is YYNGEE. V lost 0 bases, J lost 2 bases, and 15 bases lay in between. CDR3 nucleotides: TGTGCCAGCAGCGTAGGGGGTAGCCCGGGGGCCTACGAGCAGTACTTC. Translation gives CASSVGGSPGAYEQYF.

This clone was seen a few times. The chain has TRBV19 and TRBJ1-1, with D perhaps TRBD1 (5 bases). The CDR3 covers 14 residues. V shed 6 bases and J shed 3 bases, with 14 bases lying between them. The germline gives CDR1 LNHDA, CDR2 SQIVND (reference sequence). The CDR3 spells CASRSKGSDTEAFF. The CDR3 coding sequence is TGTGCCAGTAGATCCAAGGGGTCGGACACTGAAGCTTTCTTT. Complete variable domain (other parts from reference TRBV19 and TRBJ1-1): DGGITQSPKYLFRKEGQNVTLSCEQNLNHDAMYWYRQDPGQGLRLIYYSQIVNDFQKGDIAEGYSVSREKKESFPLTVTSAQKNPTAFYLCASRSKGSDTEAFFGQGTRLTVV.

The V and J genes are TRBV7-2 and TRBJ1-2; D is perhaps TRBD1 (5 bases). This CDR3 is built from 14 residues. Trimming shortened V by 0 bases and J by 6 bases, and 11 bases separated the two germline ends. Germline V CDR1 and CDR2: SGHTA, FQGNSA. The CDR3, as DNA: TGTGCCAGCAGCTTAGCGGTCGGGGGGGATGGCTACACCTTC. Encoded protein: CASSLAVGGDGYTF.

The V gene is TRBV28, the J gene TRBJ2-5; 7 nucleotides match TRBD1. Unmatched junction bases numbered 7, after V lost 4 bases and J lost 2 bases. This CDR3 comprises 15 residues. Germline CDR1 reads MDHEN; CDR2 reads SYDVKM. The CDR3 DNA follows: TGTGCCAGCAGTTACAACAGGGGCATACAAGAGACCCAGTACTTC. Its translation is CASSYNRGIQETQYF.